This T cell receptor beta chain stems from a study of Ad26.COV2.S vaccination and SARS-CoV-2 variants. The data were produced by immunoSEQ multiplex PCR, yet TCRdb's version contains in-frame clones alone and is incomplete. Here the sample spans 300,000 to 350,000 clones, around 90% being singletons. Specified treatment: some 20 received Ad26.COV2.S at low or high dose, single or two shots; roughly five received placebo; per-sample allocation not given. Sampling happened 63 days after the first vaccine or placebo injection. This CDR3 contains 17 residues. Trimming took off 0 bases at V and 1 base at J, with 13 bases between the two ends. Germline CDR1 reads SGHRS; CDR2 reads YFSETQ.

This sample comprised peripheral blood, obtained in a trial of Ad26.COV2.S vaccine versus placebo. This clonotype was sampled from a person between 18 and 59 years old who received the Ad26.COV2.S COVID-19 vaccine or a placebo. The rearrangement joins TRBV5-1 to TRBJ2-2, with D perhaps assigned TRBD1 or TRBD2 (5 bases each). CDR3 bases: TGCGCCAGCAGCTTGGGTTACGGGACGGGGAACACCGGGGAGCTGTTTTTT. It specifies CASSLGYGTGNTGELFF.